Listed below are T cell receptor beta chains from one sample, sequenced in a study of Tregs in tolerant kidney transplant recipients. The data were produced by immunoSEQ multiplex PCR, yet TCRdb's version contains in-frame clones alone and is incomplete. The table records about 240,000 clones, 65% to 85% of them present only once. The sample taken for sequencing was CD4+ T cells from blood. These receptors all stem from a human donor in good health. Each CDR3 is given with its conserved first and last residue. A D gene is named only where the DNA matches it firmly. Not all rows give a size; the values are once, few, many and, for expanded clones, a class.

CDR3nt: TGTGCCAGGGGAGAGGGGGTGGAGACCCAGTACTTC; CDR3aa: CARGEGVETQYF; j_gene: TRBJ2-5; abundance: .; v_gene: TRBV15; d_gene: .; len: 12
CDR3nt: TGTGCCAGCAGCTCCGGGCCTCAGAACTACGAGCAGTACTTC; CDR3aa: CASSSGPQNYEQYF; j_gene: TRBJ2-7; abundance: .; v_gene: TRBV7-9; d_gene: .; len: 14
CDR3nt: TGTGCTAACAAGAACTCTGGGGCCAACGTCCTGACTTTC; CDR3aa: CANKNSGANVLTF; j_gene: TRBJ2-6; abundance: .; v_gene: TRBV7-9; d_gene: .; len: 13
CDR3nt: TGTGCCAGCAGCCCCCCCGCCCCAGGCCATGAAAAACTGTTTTTT; CDR3aa: CASSPPAPGHEKLFF; j_gene: TRBJ1-4; abundance: .; v_gene: TRBV4-2; d_gene: .; len: 15
CDR3nt: TGCGCCAGCAGCTTGGCCTCGGGTCCAGATACGCAGTATTTT; CDR3aa: CASSLASGPDTQYF; j_gene: TRBJ2-3; abundance: .; v_gene: TRBV5-1; d_gene: .; len: 14
CDR3nt: TGTGCCAGCTCACCAAGGAGTTCTCTTCCAGATACGCAGTATTTT; CDR3aa: CASSPRSSLPDTQYF; j_gene: TRBJ2-3; abundance: .; v_gene: TRBV18; d_gene: .; len: 15
CDR3nt: TGTGCCAGCAGTTACTCGCCAGGGGGCGTCTATGGCTACACCTTC; CDR3aa: CASSYSPGGVYGYTF; j_gene: TRBJ1-2; abundance: .; v_gene: TRBV6-5; d_gene: TRBD1; len: 15
CDR3nt: TGTGCCAGCAGCTCCGACGGGCTCCGACGGGAAGAGACCCAGTACTTC; CDR3aa: CASSSDGLRREETQYF; j_gene: TRBJ2-5; abundance: .; v_gene: TRBV5-8; d_gene: .; len: 16
CDR3nt: TGTGCCAGCAGCTCGGGACTGTTCCAAGAGACCCAGTACTTC; CDR3aa: CASSSGLFQETQYF; j_gene: TRBJ2-5; abundance: .; v_gene: TRBV5-4; d_gene: .; len: 14
CDR3nt: TGTGCCAGCAGTGCCGGGACAGGTTCAATTAGGGGCGGCTACACCTTC; CDR3aa: CASSAGTGSIRGGYTF; j_gene: TRBJ1-2; abundance: once; v_gene: TRBV6-1; d_gene: TRBD1; len: 16
CDR3nt: TGTGCCAGCAGTTACTACCCCGGGGGTACCTACGAGCAGTACTTC; CDR3aa: CASSYYPGGTYEQYF; j_gene: TRBJ2-7; abundance: .; v_gene: TRBV6-5; d_gene: .; len: 15
CDR3nt: TGTGCCAGCAGCCAGAAAGAGGGACAGGGGGCGAACACCGGGGAGCTGTTTTTT; CDR3aa: CASSQKEGQGANTGELFF; j_gene: TRBJ2-2; abundance: .; v_gene: TRBV4-2; d_gene: TRBD1; len: 18
CDR3nt: TGCGCCACCATGGAGAGGGTGCGGACAGATACGCAGTATTTT; CDR3aa: CATMERVRTDTQYF; j_gene: TRBJ2-3; abundance: few; v_gene: TRBV10-2; d_gene: .; len: 14
CDR3nt: TGTGCCAGCAGTTTATCACCCGGGGCGGGTGACGGGGAGCTGTTTTTT; CDR3aa: CASSLSPGAGDGELFF; j_gene: TRBJ2-2; abundance: .; v_gene: TRBV27; d_gene: .; len: 16
CDR3nt: TGTGCCAGCAGCAAAGACGGAGCAGGCCGCATGAACACTGAAGCTTTCTTT; CDR3aa: CASSKDGAGRMNTEAFF; j_gene: TRBJ1-1; abundance: .; v_gene: TRBV21-1; d_gene: .; len: 17
CDR3nt: TGTGCCAGTAGTCTTGGACAGGGAGGAGATACGCAGTATTTT; CDR3aa: CASSLGQGGDTQYF; j_gene: TRBJ2-3; abundance: .; v_gene: TRBV19; d_gene: TRBD1; len: 14
CDR3nt: TGTGCCAGCAGCCAGGACCCCCAGACAGGGGGGAACACTGAAGCTTTCTTT; CDR3aa: CASSQDPQTGGNTEAFF; j_gene: TRBJ1-1; abundance: .; v_gene: TRBV4-2; d_gene: TRBD1; len: 17
CDR3nt: TGCGCCAGCTCAATGGAAGGGATGCCTAATGGAGATACGCAGTATTTT; CDR3aa: CASSMEGMPNGDTQYF; j_gene: TRBJ2-3; abundance: .; v_gene: TRBV5-1; d_gene: .; len: 16
CDR3nt: TGCGCCAGCAGCGCATCTAGTTTTGAGACCCAGTACTTC; CDR3aa: CASSASSFETQYF; j_gene: TRBJ2-5; abundance: few; v_gene: TRBV5-1; d_gene: .; len: 13
CDR3nt: TGTGCCAGTAGCCTCCTTCTAGGGGGCCCCAACACCGGGGAGCTGTTTTTT; CDR3aa: CASSLLLGGPNTGELFF; j_gene: TRBJ2-2; abundance: .; v_gene: TRBV19; d_gene: TRBD1; len: 17
CDR3nt: TGTGCCAGCAGCTCCCGGACTAGCGGGAGAGGGCGCGAGCAGTACTTC; CDR3aa: CASSSRTSGRGREQYF; j_gene: TRBJ2-7; abundance: .; v_gene: TRBV5-4; d_gene: TRBD2; len: 16
CDR3nt: TGTGCCAGTAGTCCTCCGGGCGGCGAGCAGTTCTTC; CDR3aa: CASSPPGGEQFF; j_gene: TRBJ2-1; abundance: .; v_gene: TRBV19; d_gene: .; len: 12
CDR3nt: TGTGCCAGCACCGCTTGGGGGGGCTGGGACGAGCAGTACTTC; CDR3aa: CASTAWGGWDEQYF; j_gene: TRBJ2-7; abundance: .; v_gene: TRBV2; d_gene: .; len: 14
CDR3nt: TGTGCCAGCTCACCTGAATGGGCTGATGAAAAACTGTTTTTT; CDR3aa: CASSPEWADEKLFF; j_gene: TRBJ1-4; abundance: .; v_gene: TRBV18; d_gene: .; len: 14
CDR3nt: TGTGCCAGCAGCTCCGGACTAGCGGGAATCAATGAGCAGTTCTTC; CDR3aa: CASSSGLAGINEQFF; j_gene: TRBJ2-1; abundance: .; v_gene: TRBV5-5; d_gene: TRBD2; len: 15
CDR3nt: TGTGCCAGCAGCCAACCCGGGACTAGCGGGAGATCAACTACGCAGTATTTT; CDR3aa: CASSQPGTSGRSTTQYF; j_gene: TRBJ2-3; abundance: .; v_gene: TRBV4-2; d_gene: TRBD2; len: 17
CDR3nt: TGTGCCAGCAGTTCCACTAGCGGGAGGGTTGTGGACATGGTCTACGAGCAGTACTTC; CDR3aa: CASSSTSGRVVDMVYEQYF; j_gene: TRBJ2-7; abundance: .; v_gene: TRBV27; d_gene: TRBD2; len: 19
CDR3nt: TGTGCCAGCAGCCACCGAGGTAGGGACAATGAGCAGTTCTTC; CDR3aa: CASSHRGRDNEQFF; j_gene: TRBJ2-1; abundance: few; v_gene: TRBV4-2; d_gene: .; len: 14